Listed below are T cell receptor beta chains from one sample, sequenced in a study of chemoradiotherapy in HPV16-positive cancers. The table came from immunoSEQ multiplex PCR; TCRdb's copy has only in-frame clones and leaves some out. The sample yields 4,500 to 5,500 clones, roughly 81% seen once. This sample comprised tumor tissue, obtained from a patient who underwent chemoradiotherapy. These receptors were collected from a human donor with HPV-associated anogenital cancer. Each CDR3 is given with its conserved first and last residue. D genes are given only for firm matches. Size tells how often a clone was seen (once, few, many) or the class of an expanded clone, and some rows leave it out.

V gene	D gene	clone size	J gene	CDR3 DNA	CDR3 protein
TRBV7-2	-	-	TRBJ2-1	TGTGCCAGCAGCTTAATTCCGGGTGTAGGTGAGCAGTTCTTC	CASSLIPGVGEQFF
TRBV9	TRBD1	-	TRBJ2-2	TGTGCCAGCAGACAGGGGGTATTACACACCGGGGAGCTGTTTTTT	CASRQGVLHTGELFF
TRBV30	-	-	TRBJ2-7	TGTGCCTGGAGTCCAACGGCCCGGAACGAGCAGTACTTC	CAWSPTARNEQYF
TRBV11-3	-	few	TRBJ2-2	TGTGCCAGCAGCTTAGGTCTTAGCAGGACCGGGGAGCTGTTTTTT	CASSLGLSRTGELFF
TRBV19	-	-	TRBJ2-6	TGTGCCAGTACCCTCGGGAAGGGTATCGTCTCTGGGGCCAACGTCCTGACTTTC	CASTLGKGIVSGANVLTF
TRBV11-3	TRBD1	-	TRBJ2-1	TGTGCCAGCAGCAATTATATATCCCGGGCAGGGGGTATCCATGAGCAGTTCTTC	CASSNYISRAGGIHEQFF
TRBV19	TRBD1	-	TRBJ1-3	TGTGCCAGTAGTACGGGACAGCTAGCGTCTGGAAACACCATATATTTT	CASSTGQLASGNTIYF
TRBV6-5	TRBD1	few	TRBJ2-2	TGTGCCAGCAGACGAGACAGGGCCACCGGGGAGCTGTTTTTT	CASRRDRATGELFF
TRBV30	-	-	TRBJ1-1	TGTGCCTGGGGTGGGACAACGAACACTGAAGCTTTCTTT	CAWGGTTNTEAFF
TRBV7-8	TRBD1	-	TRBJ1-1	TGTGCCAGCAGCTGGGACGACAGGGACACTGAAGCTTTCTTT	CASSWDDRDTEAFF
TRBV19	-	-	TRBJ2-1	TGTGCCAGTAGCAATCGGAACGGTGAGCAGTTCTTC	CASSNRNGEQFF
TRBV10-3	TRBD2	-	TRBJ2-7	TGTGCCATCAGCGGGGGGACTAGCCTTCGGGACGAGCAGTACTTC	CAISGGTSLRDEQYF
TRBV14	TRBD1	-	TRBJ1-2	TGTGCCAGCAGCCAAGGACAGGGCCTTAACTATGGCTACACCTTC	CASSQGQGLNYGYTF
TRBV11-2	TRBD2	-	TRBJ2-1	TGTGCCAGCAGCTTAGATTATTGGACTAGCGGGAGTGGTGAGCAGTTCTTC	CASSLDYWTSGSGEQFF
TRBV5-4	TRBD2	-	TRBJ2-1	TGTGCCATCCTCGGGACTAGCGGGAAGAATGAGCAGTTCTTC	CAILGTSGKNEQFF
TRBV7-8	TRBD1	-	TRBJ1-1	TGTGCCAGCAGCTTAGCGGCCAGGGGGCACGGGGAAGCTTTCTTT	CASSLAARGHGEAFF
TRBV28	TRBD2	-	TRBJ2-7	TGTGCCAGCAGTTCTAGCGGGAGAATATACGAGCAGTACTTC	CASSSSGRIYEQYF
TRBV7-8	TRBD1	-	TRBJ1-1	TGTGCCAGCAGCTTCCTCCCCGGGACAGGGGGACTCTATGCTTTCTTT	CASSFLPGTGGLYAFF
TRBV27	TRBD2	-	TRBJ2-1	TGTGCCAGCATGGGACTAGCGGCTCATGAGCAGTTCTTC	CASMGLAAHEQFF
TRBV6-5	TRBD1	-	TRBJ2-3	TGTGCCAGCAGTTACGCAGGGGGCTCCAGTTGGTATTTT	CASSYAGGSSWYF
TRBV5-8	-	-	TRBJ2-5	TGTGCCAGCAGCTCCGCAGGGAACGCGCTGTACTTC	CASSSAGNALYF
TRBV7-7	-	once	TRBJ2-1	TGTGCTAGCAGCCCCGGGACGGGCGGTGAGCAGTTCTTC	CASSPGTGGEQFF
TRBV2	TRBD1	-	TRBJ2-5	TGTGCCAGCAGTGGACAGGGGCTCCAAGAGACCCAGTACTTC	CASSGQGLQETQYF
TRBV11-1	-	few	TRBJ2-1	TGTGCCAGCAGCTTAATTGACCAGGGCTCCTACAATGAGCAGTTCTTC	CASSLIDQGSYNEQFF
TRBV19	-	-	TRBJ2-3	TGTGCCAGTAGTACCCTAACAACAACCGGCACAGATACGCAGTATTTT	CASSTLTTTGTDTQYF
TRBV7-6	TRBD1	few	TRBJ2-3	TGTGCCAGCAGCCTCGGGACAGCATACACAGATACGCAGTATTTT	CASSLGTAYTDTQYF
TRBV6-1	-	-	TRBJ1-5	-	CASILGGDSNQPQHF
TRBV13	-	once	TRBJ2-1	TGTGCCAGCAGCTCAGACAAGATTGAGCAGTTCTTC	CASSSDKIEQFF
TRBV2	-	-	TRBJ1-2	TGTGCCAGCAGTGAGTTTCTTGTAGCCTATGGCTACACCTTC	CASSEFLVAYGYTF
TRBV7-8	-	-	TRBJ2-7	TGTGCCAGCAGCTTAGTCCGGCCGCTTAAGGAGCAGTACTTC	CASSLVRPLKEQYF
TRBV10-3	TRBD1	-	TRBJ1-1	TGTGCCATCAGTGACGACAGGGGGTTTTCGGCTTTCTTT	CAISDDRGFSAFF
TRBV6-1	-	few	TRBJ1-2	TGTGCCGGAGGACAGTATGGCTACACCTTC	CAGGQYGYTF
TRBV5-1	-	-	TRBJ2-5	TGCGCCAGCAGCTTGAATGGGGGAGCCCCTCAAGAGACCCAGTACTTC	CASSLNGGAPQETQYF
TRBV9	-	-	TRBJ2-7	TGTGCCAGCAGCCCAGGAGACAGACACTACGAGCAGTACTTC	CASSPGDRHYEQYF
TRBV18	-	-	TRBJ2-1	TGTGCCAGCTCACCAACAACTAGCCGTCGCTCCTACAATGAGCAGTTCTTC	CASSPTTSRRSYNEQFF
TRBV7-3	TRBD2	few	TRBJ2-5	TGTGCCAGCAGCTCTAGCGGTCGGGGTGCCCAGTACTTC	CASSSSGRGAQYF
TRBV9	-	-	TRBJ2-5	TGTGCCAGCAGCGGGAGACTAGGCCTGGGGGAGACCCAGTACTTC	CASSGRLGLGETQYF
TRBV7-8	-	-	TRBJ2-3	TGTGCCAGCAGCCCCAGGTCGGCCGATACGCAGTATTTT	CASSPRSADTQYF
TRBV7-9	-	-	TRBJ2-7	TGTGCCAGCAGCTTAGAAATGGGACTGCCCTCCTACGAGCAGTACTTC	CASSLEMGLPSYEQYF
TRBV9	TRBD2	-	TRBJ2-5	TGTGCCAGCAGCGGAGGGACTAGCGGCCTTTTTTCCGGGACCCAGTACTTC	CASSGGTSGLFSGTQYF
TRBV10-1	TRBD2	-	TRBJ2-1	TGCGCCAGCAGCCTACTAGCGGGAGGCTACAATGAGCAGTTCTTC	CASSLLAGGYNEQFF
TRBV30	-	-	TRBJ2-2	TGTGCCTGGAGCCTACGATTCGGGGAGCTGTTTTTT	CAWSLRFGELFF